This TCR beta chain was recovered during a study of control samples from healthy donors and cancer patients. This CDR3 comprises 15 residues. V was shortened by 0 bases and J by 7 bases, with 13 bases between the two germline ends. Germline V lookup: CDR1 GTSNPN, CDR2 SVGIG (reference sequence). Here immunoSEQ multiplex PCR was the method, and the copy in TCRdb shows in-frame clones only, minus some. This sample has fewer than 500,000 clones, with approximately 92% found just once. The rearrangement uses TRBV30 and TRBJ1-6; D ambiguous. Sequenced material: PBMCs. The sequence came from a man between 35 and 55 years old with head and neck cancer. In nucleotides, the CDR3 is TGTGCCTGGAGTGTACATAGGACTGGCAATTCACCCCTCCACTTT. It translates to CAWSVHRTGNSPLHF.